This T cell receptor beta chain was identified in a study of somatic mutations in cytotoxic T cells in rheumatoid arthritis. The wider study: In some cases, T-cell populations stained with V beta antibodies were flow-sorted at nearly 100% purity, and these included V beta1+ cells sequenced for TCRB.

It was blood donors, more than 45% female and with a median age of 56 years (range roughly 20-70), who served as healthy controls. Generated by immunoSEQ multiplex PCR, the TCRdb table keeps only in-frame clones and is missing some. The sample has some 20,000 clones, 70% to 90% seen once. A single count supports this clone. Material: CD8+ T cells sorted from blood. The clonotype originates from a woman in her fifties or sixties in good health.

The CDR3, as DNA: TGTGCCAGCAGTCTTACCTACGAAGGAGCCGGGGAGCTGTTTTTT. Residues: CASSLTYEGAGELFF. The chain couples TRBV6-1 to TRBJ2-2; D gene unclear. Germline V gives CDR1 MNHNS, CDR2 SASEGT. The ends were cut back, 5 bases at V and 6 bases at J, with 16 bases in the middle. The CDR3 spans 15 residues.